Included here is one TCR beta chain sequence, with context. Its antigen is not known. This sample stems from a study of regulatory T cells in long-lasting Graves disease. Study outcomes and limitations: Sharing of public clonotypes was greater in persistent patients (roughly 2,900) than in new patients (almost 1,000). Persistent disease was associated with favored TRBV28 usage and with favored use of TRBJ1-2 and TRBJ2-5.

CDR3-region Arm-PCR and iRepertoire HTBI primers produced the TCR beta libraries. In the source study's methods: Sequenced samples collectively carried roughly 60 TRBV and 12 to 15 TRBJ segments. MiXCR was run by TCRdb on the multiplex PCR reads, yielding one entry per CDR3 protein. The V and J calls and clone size come from TCRdb's table, not from the authors' own analysis. The table shows 300,000 to 450,000 distinct CDR3 sequences, with 15% to 19% occurring only once. Time point here: newly diagnosed GD, antithyroid drugs for less than 3 months. Preparation of the TCR library used RNA extracted from PBMCs. Patient provenance is recorded as an endocrinology department in Xi'an, China. The CDR3 has 15 residues. CDR1 LGHNT and CDR2 FRNRAP come from the germline V gene. Germline trimming cut 6 bases from V and 4 bases from J; bases unmatched to any gene: 6.

The chain links TRBV12-5 to TRBJ1-5, with 10 bases lining up with TRBD1. The specimen was peripheral blood mononuclear cells (PBMCs), collected at new diagnosis, from a patient treated with antithyroid drugs. The clonotype comes from a female donor with Graves disease. Here the CDR3 reads CASGRTGGGNQPQHF. CDR3 nucleotide sequence: TGTGCTAGTGGACGGACAGGGGGAGGGAATCAGCCCCAGCATTTT.